The 15 T cell receptor beta chains below were found in one sample sequenced in a study of identical twins. One entry per CDR3 protein results from TCRdb running MiXCR on the 5' RACE reads. Of about 250,000 distinct CDR3 sequences in the sample, about 8.5% were seen once. The same sample was also used in a study of yellow fever vaccine responses in identical twins.

The material sequenced was CD8+ T cells sorted from blood. These receptors all come from a woman aged 18-29 years in good health.

This chain joins TRBV7-9 and TRBJ2-1; 10 bases agree with TRBD2. CDR1 is SEHNR and CDR2 is FQNEAQ in the germline V gene (reference sequence). The length of the CDR3 is 15 residues. After removal of 5 bases from V and 10 bases from J, the junction contained 11 bases not matched to a gene. The CDR3: CASSTTTGLAWEQFF. CDR3 nucleotides: TGTGCCAGCAGCACCACTACGGGACTAGCGTGGGAGCAGTTCTTC. Full variable domain (outside the CDR3, taken from reference TRBV7-9 and TRBJ2-1): DTGVSQNPRHKITKRGQNVTFRCDPISEHNRLYWYRQTLGQGPEFLTYFQNEAQLEKSRLLSDRFSAERPKGSFSTLEIQRTEQGDSAMYLCASSTTTGLAWEQFFGPGTRLTVL.

This sequence joins TRBV15 and TRBJ1-2; 7 bases align to TRBD1. The J segment lost 4 bases and the V segment lost 3 bases, leaving 11 bases of the junction unmatched. Germline V gene data show CDR1 as LNHNV and CDR2 as YYDKDF (reference sequence). This CDR3 contains 16 residues. CDR3 residues: CATSSRGQPGAYGYTF. The CDR3 region has the DNA TGTGCCACCAGCAGCAGGGGACAGCCCGGGGCCTATGGCTACACCTTC.

This clonotype was detected only a few times. The chain is built from TRBV9 and TRBJ1-5, with 10 nucleotides matching TRBD1. The CDR3 is 14 residues long. Germline V lookup: CDR1 SGDLS, CDR2 YYNGEE. The V and J ends lost 4 bases and 9 bases, in that order; junction bases with no gene match: 7. The CDR3 sequence: CASSPGDRGMPQHF. In DNA form, the CDR3 reads TGTGCCAGCAGCCCCGGGGACAGGGGTATGCCCCAGCATTTT.

This chain links TRBV7-9 with TRBJ2-2; D ambiguous. Trimming stripped 2 bases from V and 0 bases from J, with 10 bases between. This CDR3 has 16 residues. CDR1 and CDR2 (germline): SEHNR, FQNEAQ (reference sequence). This CDR3 reads CASSLNPFANTGELFF. DNA for the CDR3: TGTGCCAGCAGCTTAAATCCATTCGCGAACACCGGGGAGCTGTTTTTT.

The rearrangement links TRBV4-1 to TRBJ2-3; the D is unclear. Germline CDR1 is MGHRA and CDR2 is YSYEKL. V lost 0 bases and J lost 4, with 14 bases in between. CDR3 length: 16 amino acids. The DNA of the CDR3 is TGCGCCAGCAGCCAAGAACCTATCCTTGGCGCAGATACGCAGTATTTT. This sequence encodes CASSQEPILGADTQYF.

This clonotype was counted between two and nine times. The chain links TRBV7-6 to TRBJ2-5; tentative D call: TRBD1 (5 bases). Trimming pared 3 bases from V and 0 bases from J, leaving 14 bases between. Germline V CDR1 and CDR2: SGHVS, FNYEAQ. The CDR3 loop spans 16 amino acids. CDR3 sequence (DNA): TGTGCCAGCAGCTTCTGGACGACAGAGAACCAAGAGACCCAGTACTTC. This gives the protein CASSFWTTENQETQYF.

This clonotype was seen at least ten times. This chain links TRBV20-1 with TRBJ2-1, with 8 bases that match TRBD1. The germline V gene has CDR1 DFQATT and CDR2 SNEGSKA (reference sequence). CDR3 size: 14 residues. The trim removed 3 bases at V and 6 bases at J, leaving 7 bases unmatched. CDR3 residues: CSARGQGAGNEQFF. In DNA, the CDR3 is TGCAGTGCTAGGGGGCAGGGGGCCGGCAATGAGCAGTTCTTC.

This chain joins TRBV7-6 and TRBJ2-7, with unresolved D. This CDR3 comprises 13 residues. Germline-derived CDR1 and CDR2 are SGHVS and FNYEAQ. V lost 1 base and J 4 bases, leaving 8 bases between the germline ends. As DNA, the CDR3 is TGTGCCAGCAGCTTAGAAGTCGGATACGAGCAGTACTTC. Protein sequence: CASSLEVGYEQYF.

This chain joins TRBV7-9 and TRBJ1-2, with 11 nucleotides matching TRBD1. V trimming: 1 base; J trimming: 8 bases; junction bases outside the gene matches: 6. The CDR3 totals 15 residues. Germline CDR1 SEHNR, CDR2 FQNEAQ (reference sequence). CDR3 bases: TGTGCCAGCAGCTTAGGAGGACAGGGGGCTACGGGCTACACCTTC. Translation: CASSLGGQGATGYTF.

This clonotype has only a few counts. This chain links TRBV30 with TRBJ2-5; D possibly corresponds to TRBD1 (6 bases). CDR3 length equals 13 residues. Germline CDR1 reads GTSNPN; CDR2 reads SVGIG (reference sequence). V was trimmed by 0 bases and J by 12 bases, leaving 17 bases between them. The CDR3 region is CAWSVSQGLEKYF. The CDR3 DNA follows: TGTGCCTGGAGTGTATCCCAGGGGTTGGAAAAGTACTTC.

A few counts support this clonotype. J is TRBJ2-7 and V is TRBV20-1, with D tentatively TRBD1 (6 bases). Trimming removed 4 bases from V and 2 bases from J, with 12 bases in between. Germline-derived CDR1 and CDR2 are DFQATT and SNEGSKA (reference sequence). CDR3 length: 13 amino acids. For the CDR3, the DNA is TGCAGTGCTACCCAGGGGTTCCCCTACGAGCAGTACTTC. Translated, it gives CSATQGFPYEQYF.

The gene calls are TRBV20-1 and TRBJ2-7; 7 bases line up with TRBD1. The germline CDR1 and CDR2 sequences are DFQATT and SNEGSKA (reference sequence). After removal of 0 bases from V and 3 bases from J, the junction contained 8 bases not matched to a gene. This CDR3 has 15 residues. The CDR3 nucleotides are TGCAGTGCTAGAGATTCGGGCAGGGGGAGCTACGAGCAGTACTTC. Protein sequence: CSARDSGRGSYEQYF.

In this sample, this clonotype turned up a few times. The V and J genes are TRBV11-3 and TRBJ2-1, with D tentatively TRBD2 (5 bases). Trimming removed 5 bases at V and 0 bases at J, with 14 bases between. CDR3 size: 16 residues. Germline CDR1 is SGHNT and CDR2 is YENEEA. CDR3 protein: CASSTRTESSYNEQFF. DNA of the CDR3: TGTGCCAGCAGCACCAGGACTGAAAGCTCCTACAATGAGCAGTTCTTC.

This chain connects TRBV5-1 to TRBJ1-3; maybe TRBD1 (5 bases). With 4 bases removed from V and 8 bases from J, the gap between germline ends came to 22 bases. This CDR3 is built from 16 residues. The germline V gene has CDR1 SGHRS and CDR2 YFSETQ. In DNA form, the CDR3 reads TGCGCCAGCAGCCCGGGGGACGGAGCTTATGTAGACACCATATATTTT. This encodes CASSPGDGAYVDTIYF.

This clonotype was counted many times. The J gene is TRBJ2-7, the V gene TRBV7-9; either TRBD1 or TRBD2 may fit D (6 bases each). V was pared by 4 bases and J by 4 bases, with 20 bases between. In germline, CDR1 is SEHNR, CDR2 FQNEAQ (reference sequence). This CDR3 is 16 amino acids long. CDR3 in amino acids: CASSSSGGTPSYEQYF. CDR3 coding DNA: TGTGCCAGCAGCTCCAGTGGCGGGACACCCTCTTACGAGCAGTACTTC.